A selection of T cell receptor beta chains follows, all from one sample in a study of T cells in Graves' hyperthyroidism and ophthalmopathy. TCRdb used MiXCR to reprocess the multiplex PCR reads, holding one entry per CDR3 protein. The table has about 480,000 distinct CDR3 sequences, approximately 15% seen once. Sequences were obtained from blood. Receptors were obtained from a woman between 18 and 30 years old with Graves' hyperthyroidism. The CDR3 runs from the conserved cysteine through the conserved F or W. A D gene is named only where the DNA matches it firmly. A row's size may be missing; if present it is once, few, many or a size class.

>once|NA|TRBV20-1|TRBJ1-6
CSARVGLSGLNSPLHF
TGCAGTGCTAGAGTTGGTTTATCAGGCCTGAATTCACCCCTCCACTTT
>many|NA|TRBV12-3/TRBV12-4|TRBJ1-2
CASSPPGLQGYTF
TGTGCCAGCAGTCCGCCGGGACTTCAGGGCTACACCTTC
>few|NA|TRBV5-1|TRBJ1-1
CASSLRAGRFVEAFF
TGCGCCAGCAGCTTGCGCGCAGGGCGGTTCGTTGAAGCTTTCTTT
>NA|NA|TRBV19|TRBJ1-2
CASSPTVQNYGYTF
TGTGCCAGTAGCCCTACAGTCCAAAACTATGGCTACACCTTC
>many|NA|TRBV28|TRBJ2-5
CASSSPQETQYF
TGTGCCAGCAGTTCCCCCCAAGAGACCCAGTACTTC
>few|TRBD2|TRBV11-2|TRBJ2-1
CASSPGPGLAGNEQFF
TGTGCCAGCAGCCCAGGTCCGGGACTAGCTGGCAATGAGCAGTTCTTC
>NA|NA|TRBV6-1|TRBJ1-5
CASSVGFQGWKNNQPQHF
TGTGCCAGCAGTGTTGGCTTTCAGGGGTGGAAGAACAATCAGCCCCAGCATTTT
>many|TRBD1|TRBV6-1|TRBJ2-1
CAAKQDRDSYNEQFF
TGTGCCGCCAAACAAGACCGGGACAGCTACAATGAGCAGTTCTTC
>few|NA|TRBV18|TRBJ2-2
CASSPRTTGPGELFF
TGTGCCAGCTCACCACGAACAACGGGACCCGGGGAGCTGTTTTTT
>NA|NA|TRBV2|TRBJ1-1
CASSVGAHRNTEAFF
TGTGCCAGCAGTGTAGGGGCGCATAGGAACACTGAAGCTTTCTTT
>many|NA|TRBV5-8|TRBJ1-2
CASSQGPALAYGYTF
TGTGCCAGCAGCCAAGGTCCAGCCCTTGCTTATGGCTACACCTTC
>many|NA|TRBV30|TRBJ1-2
CAGLWHSERGGYTF
TGTGCCGGACTTTGGCACAGCGAACGCGGCGGCTACACCTTC
>many|TRBD1|TRBV12-3/TRBV12-4|TRBJ1-1
CASSPTGATEAFF
TGTGCCAGCAGCCCGACAGGGGCGACTGAAGCTTTCTTT
>NA|NA|TRBV4-1|TRBJ1-2
CASSQEVRQGGYTF
TGCGCCAGCAGCCAAGAGGTTCGGCAGGGCGGCTACACCTTC
>many|NA|TRBV6-1|TRBJ2-2
CASRELGTGELFF
TGTGCCAGCAGGGAACTTGGTACCGGGGAGCTGTTTTTT
>many|TRBD1|TRBV29-1|TRBJ1-1
CSVYPGGFTEAFF
TGCAGCGTTTATCCAGGGGGCTTCACTGAAGCTTTCTTT
>few|NA|TRBV29-1|TRBJ2-5
CSARTVQETQYF
TGCAGCGCCCGGACAGTTCAAGAGACCCAGTACTTC
>NA|NA|TRBV11-2|TRBJ2-7
CASSLGRNQISYEQYF
TGTGCCAGCAGCTTAGGGCGGAACCAGATCTCCTACGAGCAGTACTTC
>few|TRBD1|TRBV24-1|TRBJ1-1
CATKEGDRGSAFF
TGTGCCACCAAAGAGGGGGACAGGGGGAGCGCTTTCTTT
>many|TRBD1|TRBV10-2|TRBJ1-5
CASTSGTGGRQPQHF
TGCGCCAGCACCTCCGGGACAGGGGGCCGGCAGCCCCAGCATTTT
>many|NA|TRBV19|TRBJ1-4
CASSMGEEKLFF
TGTGCCAGTAGTATGGGAGAAGAAAAACTGTTTTTT
>NA|NA|TRBV3-1|TRBJ1-5
CASSQGGRVHQPQHF
TGTGCCAGCAGCCAAGGGGGCAGGGTACATCAGCCCCAGCATTTT
>many|TRBD1|TRBV27|TRBJ1-6
CASSSRGPVYNSPLHF
TGTGCCAGCAGCTCGAGGGGGCCCGTCTATAATTCACCCCTCCACTTT
>NA|TRBD2|TRBV2|TRBJ2-7
CASRPGLAGYEQYF
TGTGCCAGCAGACCGGGACTAGCAGGCTACGAGCAGTACTTC
>many|NA|TRBV5-1|TRBJ2-1
CASSLPQGGFNEQFF
TGCGCCAGCAGCTTGCCCCAGGGGGGGTTCAATGAGCAGTTCTTC
>NA|NA|TRBV7-2|TRBJ1-1
CASSLGRQTEAFF
TGTGCCAGCAGCTTAGGCAGGCAGACTGAAGCTTTCTTT
>NA|NA|TRBV7-9|TRBJ2-4
CASSLGGRDIQYF
TGTGCCAGCAGCTTAGGGGGGAGAGACATTCAGTACTTC
>few|NA|TRBV7-8|TRBJ1-2
CASSVGANYGYTF
TGTGCCAGCAGCGTGGGGGCAAACTATGGCTACACCTTC
>many|TRBD1|TRBV3-1|TRBJ2-7
CASSIRGLYEQYF
TGTGCCAGCAGCATCAGGGGGCTTTACGAGCAGTACTTC
>few|NA|TRBV6-1|TRBJ2-3
CASNRCTYCADTQYF
TGTGCCAGCAATCGTTGCACCTATTGTGCAGATACGCAGTATTTT
>NA|TRBD1|TRBV2|TRBJ2-7
CASSYGTGEYEQYF
TGTGCCAGCAGTTACGGGACAGGGGAATACGAGCAGTACTTC
>NA|TRBD2|TRBV12-3/TRBV12-4|TRBJ2-2
CASSHGTSGISGELFF
TGTGCCAGCAGTCATGGGACTAGCGGGATTTCTGGGGAGCTGTTTTTT
>few|NA|TRBV29-1|TRBJ2-3
CSFLSTDTQYF
TGCAGCTTTCTCAGCACAGATACGCAGTATTTT
>many|NA|TRBV18|TRBJ2-3
CASSLGTSTDTQYF
TGTGCCAGCTCACTGGGAACTAGCACAGATACGCAGTATTTT
>few|NA|TRBV5-1|TRBJ1-1
CASSPGETEAFF
TGCGCCAGCAGCCCAGGAGAAACTGAAGCTTTCTTT
>many|NA|TRBV16|TRBJ1-2
CASKFLERGDYGYTF
TGTGCCAGCAAATTCTTGGAAAGGGGGGACTATGGCTACACCTTC
>NA|TRBD1|TRBV5-1|TRBJ1-5
CASSPSTGANQPQQF
TGCGCCAGCAGCCCATCAACAGGGGCGAATCAGCCCCAGCAATTT
>many|TRBD1|TRBV7-8|TRBJ2-7
CASSLAAGTGLAYEQYF
TGTGCCAGCAGCTTAGCGGCTGGGACAGGGCTCGCCTACGAGCAGTACTTC
>NA|TRBD1|TRBV19|TRBJ2-2
CASIQGTGATGELFF
TGTGCCAGCATCCAGGGGACAGGGGCCACCGGGGAGCTGTTTTTT
>few|NA|TRBV20-1|TRBJ2-2
CSAGPSHRGTGELFF
TGCAGTGCAGGTCCCTCCCATAGAGGCACCGGGGAGCTGTTTTTT
>many|NA|TRBV2|TRBJ1-1
CARGRGDTEAFF
TGTGCCAGGGGGAGGGGGGACACTGAAGCTTTCTTT
>many|TRBD1|TRBV12-3/TRBV12-4|TRBJ2-1
CASTNQGTGRNNEQFF
TGTGCCAGCACCAACCAAGGGACAGGGCGAAACAATGAGCAGTTCTTC
>many|NA|TRBV7-9|TRBJ1-5
CASSLDDGSNQPQHF
TGTGCCAGCAGCTTAGACGACGGGAGCAATCAGCCCCAGCATTTT
>NA|NA|TRBV12-3/TRBV12-4|TRBJ2-5
CASSFSERETQYF
TGTGCCAGCAGTTTTTCTGAGCGGGAGACCCAGTACTTC
>NA|TRBD1|TRBV29-1|TRBJ2-2
CSVAPRGSGELFF
TGCAGCGTTGCTCCCAGGGGGTCCGGGGAGCTGTTTTTT
>many|NA|TRBV19|TRBJ2-1
CASCESSYNEQFF
TGTGCCAGTTGCGAGAGCTCCTACAATGAGCAGTTCTTC
>many|TRBD1|TRBV24-1|TRBJ2-1
CATSDPNRGLNNEQFF
TGTGCCACCAGTGACCCGAACAGGGGGTTAAACAATGAGCAGTTCTTC
>NA|NA|TRBV4-1|TRBJ2-1
CASGQEGVYSLANEQFF
TGCGCCAGCGGCCAAGAGGGTGTCTACTCGCTAGCCAATGAGCAGTTCTTC
>many|TRBD1|TRBV30|TRBJ2-7
CAWAGQGARVFYEQYF
TGTGCCTGGGCGGGACAGGGGGCGCGGGTTTTCTACGAGCAGTACTTC
>few|NA|TRBV10-3|TRBJ2-3
CAISDMGSDTQYF
TGTGCCATCAGTGATATGGGGTCAGATACGCAGTATTTT
>NA|NA|TRBV9|TRBJ2-5
CASSEGGVGTQYF
TGTGCCAGCAGCGAAGGGGGAGTAGGGACCCAGTACTTC
>NA|NA|TRBV7-9|TRBJ1-6
CASSVTAGISPLHF
TGTGCCAGCAGCGTGACGGCTGGGATTTCACCCCTCCACTTT
>many|TRBD1|TRBV12-5|TRBJ1-2
CASGPTGTGFFWRDNYGYTF
TGTGCTAGTGGCCCGACCGGGACAGGGTTTTTTTGGCGCGATAACTATGGCTACACCTTC
>many|TRBD1|TRBV3-1|TRBJ1-1
CASSPSWGQRYTEAFF
TGTGCCAGCAGCCCCTCTTGGGGACAGCGTTACACTGAAGCTTTCTTT
>few|TRBD1|TRBV7-2|TRBJ1-3
CASSRRTGPSGNTIYF
TGTGCCAGCAGCCGGCGGACAGGGCCATCTGGAAACACCATATATTTT
>NA|NA|TRBV20-1|TRBJ1-5
CSARLTGPNQPQHF
TGCAGTGCTAGACTGACAGGCCCCAATCAGCCCCAGCATTTT
>many|TRBD1|TRBV12-3/TRBV12-4|TRBJ2-6
CASIKGQGARGANVLTF
TGTGCCAGCATCAAGGGCCAGGGGGCACGTGGGGCCAACGTCCTGACTTTC